This T cell receptor beta chain was captured by sequencing in a study of cytotoxic CD8 clonotypes in ibrutinib-treated CLL. Study information: Response samples were taken after a median around eleven months of treatment, range 6 to 36.

On this clone itself: Its specificity is unknown.

Overall study findings and caveats: Upon ibrutinib response clonality rose, and upon progression it fell back toward baseline. Contraction or stability on treatment was seen for public clonotypes, which were uncommon.

The source of roughly 1.9 micrograms of genomic DNA for TCR beta libraries was cryopreserved PBMCs. Per the germline V gene, CDR1 is SGHDN and CDR2 is FVKESK. Between the trimmed V and J ends, which lost 2 bases and 4 bases, there was a span of 14 bases. The CDR3 totals 15 residues. The table came from immunoSEQ multiplex PCR; TCRdb's copy has only in-frame clones and leaves some out. This table holds 250,000 to 350,000 clones, around 77% found once. This TCR was recovered from a human donor with chronic lymphocytic leukemia. The source material was PBMCs, sampled at disease progression, from a patient treated with ibrutinib. V usage is TRBV14 and J usage is TRBJ1-2; the D gene is possibly TRBD1 (6 bases). In DNA form, the CDR3 reads TGTGCCAGCAGCCAATCCCGGACAGAATTCTATGGCTACACCTTC. This encodes CASSQSRTEFYGYTF.